This TCR beta chain was captured in a study of PD-1 blockade in mismatch repair-deficient tumors. Study context: Patients had approximately 11 mismatch repair-deficient cancer types and were previously treated and progressing.

This clone was observed a single time. Its antigen remains unidentified. The protocol was immunoSEQ multiplex PCR, while the TCRdb copy is restricted to in-frame clones and leaves out a portion. The sample comprises 120,000 or so clones, about nine tenths of which are singletons, and approximately 12% rests with the top ten. Every patient had mismatch repair deficiency by PCR or immunohistochemistry. The CDR3 spans 15 residues. V gave up 0 bases and J gave up 9 bases, with 15 bases separating them. Germline V gene lookup returns CDR1 MGHRA and CDR2 YSYEKL. General study points: Tumor-resident clones, often undetectable pretreatment in blood, expanded then contracted after pembrolizumab.

This sequence joins TRBV4-1 and TRBJ2-1; perhaps TRBD2 as D (5 bases). The sequence was obtained from an adult with mismatch repair-deficient cancer. The sequenced sample was peripheral blood, obtained roughly 70 weeks after starting pembrolizumab. CDR3 coding DNA: TGCGCCAGCAGCCAAGAGAGCCTCGGGGTTTTTGAGCAGTTCTTC. Encoded protein: CASSQESLGVFEQFF.